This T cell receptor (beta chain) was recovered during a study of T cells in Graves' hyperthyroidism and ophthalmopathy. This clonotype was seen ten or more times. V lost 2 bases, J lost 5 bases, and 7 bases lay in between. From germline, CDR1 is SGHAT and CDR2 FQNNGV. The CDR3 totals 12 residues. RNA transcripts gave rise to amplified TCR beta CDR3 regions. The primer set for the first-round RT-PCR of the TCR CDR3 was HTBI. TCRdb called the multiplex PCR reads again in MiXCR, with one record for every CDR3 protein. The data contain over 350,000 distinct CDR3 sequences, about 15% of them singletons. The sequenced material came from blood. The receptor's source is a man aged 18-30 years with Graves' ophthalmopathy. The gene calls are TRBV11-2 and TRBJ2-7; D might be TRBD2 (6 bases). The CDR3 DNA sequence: TGTGCCAGCAGCTTACGGGGGAACGAGCAGTACTTC. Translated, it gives CASSLRGNEQYF.